In its sample, the clone carrying this T cell receptor (beta chain) was seen a few times. Its target is not known. The entry originates in a study of cytomegalovirus exposure and HLA in healthy donors. Notes on the study in general: A later analysis found TCR association rates differed by HLA locus, highest for DRB1 and lowest for HLA-C. Overall, some 160 TCR beta chains were annotated as cytomegalovirus-associated.

The study ran its PCR with 60 Vbeta and 13 Jbeta primers. Sequencing was performed with immunoSEQ multiplex PCR; in TCRdb, only in-frame clones are kept and a portion is missing. The repertoire has approximately 190,000 clones, 75% to 80% of them found once; the top ten carry 13% to 15%. What was sequenced was PBMCs. The sequence derives from a woman aged 25 to 39 in good health and CMV-seropositive.

The CDR3: CASSFDRPFSAGEQYF. The CDR3 nucleotides read TGCGCCAGCAGCTTTGACAGACCCTTCTCTGCCGGCGAGCAGTACTTC. The J gene is TRBJ2-7, the V gene TRBV5-1, with D tentatively TRBD1 (5 bases). V was cut by 2 bases and J by 6 bases, with 21 bases left in between. The CDR3 length is 16 residues. Germline loops: CDR1 SGHRS, CDR2 YFSETQ. Using reference TRBV5-1 and TRBJ2-7 for the parts outside the CDR3, the full variable domain is KAGVTQTPRYLIKTRGQQVTLSCSPISGHRSVSWYQQTPGQGLQFLFEYFSETQRNKGNFPGRFSGRQFSNSRSEMNVSTLELGDSALYLCASSFDRPFSAGEQYFGPGTRLTVT.